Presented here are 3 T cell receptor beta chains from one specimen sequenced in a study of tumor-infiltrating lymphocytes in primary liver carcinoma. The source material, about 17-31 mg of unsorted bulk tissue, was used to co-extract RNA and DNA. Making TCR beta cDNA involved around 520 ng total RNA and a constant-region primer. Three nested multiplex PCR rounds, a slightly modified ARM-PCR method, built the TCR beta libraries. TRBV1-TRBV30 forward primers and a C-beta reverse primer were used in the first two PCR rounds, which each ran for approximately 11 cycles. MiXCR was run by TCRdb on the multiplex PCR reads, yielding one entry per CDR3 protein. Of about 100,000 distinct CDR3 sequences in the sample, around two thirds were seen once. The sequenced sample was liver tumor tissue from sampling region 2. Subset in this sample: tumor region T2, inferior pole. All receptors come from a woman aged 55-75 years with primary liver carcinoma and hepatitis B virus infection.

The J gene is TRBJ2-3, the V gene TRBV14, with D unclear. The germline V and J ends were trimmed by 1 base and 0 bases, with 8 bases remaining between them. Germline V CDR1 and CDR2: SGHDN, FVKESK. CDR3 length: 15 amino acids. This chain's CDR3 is CASSQAATSTDTQYF. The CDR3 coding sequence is TGTGCCAGCAGCCAAGCCGCCACTAGCACAGATACGCAGTATTTT. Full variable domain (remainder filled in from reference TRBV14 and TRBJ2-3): EAGVTQFPSHSVIEKGQTVTLRCDPISGHDNLYWYRRVMGKEIKFLLHFVKESKQDESGMPNNRFLAERTGGTYSTLKVQPAELEDSGVYFCASSQAATSTDTQYFGPGTRLTVL.

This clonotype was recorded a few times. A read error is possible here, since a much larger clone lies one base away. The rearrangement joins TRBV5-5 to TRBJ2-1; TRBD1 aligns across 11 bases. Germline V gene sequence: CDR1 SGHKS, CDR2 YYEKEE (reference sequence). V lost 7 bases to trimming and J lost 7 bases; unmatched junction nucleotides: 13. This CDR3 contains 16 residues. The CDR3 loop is CASGAAGTGGFNEQFF. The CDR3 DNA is TGTGCCAGCGGCGCCGCCGGGACAGGGGGGTTTAATGAGCAGTTCTTC.

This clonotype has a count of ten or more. The CDR3 region has the DNA TGCGCCAGCAGCCTTCTTCCGGGACAGGGGGCTGAAGCTTTCTTT. The encoded protein is CASSLLPGQGAEAFF. The J gene is TRBJ1-1, the V gene TRBV5-1, with 11 bases aligning to TRBD1. J lost 6 bases, V lost 4 bases, and 8 bases had no gene match. The CDR3 has 15 residues. Germline CDR1 and CDR2: SGHRS and YFSETQ.